One sample yielded the 16 T cell receptor beta chains listed below, sequenced in a study of blood T cell repertoires in COVID-19. This table comes from immunoSEQ multiplex PCR, and its TCRdb copy is limited to in-frame clones, with some not included. The sample contains approximately 190,000 clones, 82% of which appear only once. The sample comprised peripheral blood. These receptors were obtained from a woman aged 60-75 years with COVID-19, enrolled during active disease.

This clone has a handful of counts. The rearrangement joins TRBV19 to TRBJ2-6; the match to TRBD2 covers 10 bases. Germline V CDR1 and CDR2: LNHDA, SQIVND (reference sequence). This CDR3 is built from 18 residues. The V gene end was trimmed by 3 bases and the J gene end by 0 bases; junction bases not matched to a gene: 5. CDR3 DNA: TGTGCCAGTAGTATTTATCTAGCGGGGGACTCTGGGGCCAACGTCCTGACTTTC. It translates to CASSIYLAGDSGANVLTF.

This clone was seen a handful of times. This chain joins TRBV4-2 and TRBJ2-6, with TRBD1 identical over 11 bases. The CDR3 consists of 22 residues. V gave up 3 bases and J gave up 1 base; unmatched junction bases: 17. Germline values: CDR1 LGHNA, CDR2 YNFKEQ. The DNA of the CDR3 is TGTGCCAGCAGCCAGGAAAGCCCGGGACAGGGGGTTTTACAATCTGGGGCCAACGTCCTGACTTTC. This codes for CASSQESPGQGVLQSGANVLTF.

The chain employs TRBV7-2 and TRBJ1-2; 7 positions match TRBD1. Germline lookup yields CDR1 SGHTA and CDR2 FQGNSA. V dropped 5 bases and J dropped 5; count of bases not matched to a gene: 11. This CDR3 is 15 amino acids long. CDR3 protein: CASSPSGQMKYGYTF. The DNA for the CDR3 is TGTGCCAGCAGCCCATCGGGACAGATGAAGTATGGCTACACCTTC.

This clone came up many times. The J gene is TRBJ2-5, the V gene TRBV7-2; maybe TRBD2 (6 bases). The CDR3 totals 15 residues. With 1 base removed from V and 4 bases from J, the gap between germline ends came to 13 bases. Germline V gives CDR1 SGHTA, CDR2 FQGNSA. CDR3 protein: CASSLVSRGGETQYF. The DNA of the CDR3 is TGTGCCAGCAGCTTAGTCTCGCGGGGAGGAGAGACCCAGTACTTC. The full variable domain, rest sourced from reference TRBV7-2 and TRBJ2-5, is GAGVSQSPSNKVTEKGKDVELRCDPISGHTALYWYRQSLGQGLEFLIYFQGNSAPDKSGLPSDRFSAERTGGSVSTLTIQRTQQEDSAVYLCASSLVSRGGETQYFGPGTRLLVL.

For this clone: Its ends do not fully match the called genes, so a read error is possible. The genes are TRBV3-1 (or the pseudogene TRBV3-2) and TRBJ1-3; D is unclear. The length of the CDR3 is 13 residues. CDR1 LGHDT and CDR2 YNNKEL come from the germline V gene (reference sequence). The CDR3 spells CASSQDLLAARNF. The CDR3, as DNA: TGTGCCAGCAGCCAAGATTTGTTGGCAGCGAGGAATTTT.

The genes are TRBV28 and TRBJ2-5; D is perhaps TRBD2 (5 bases). From germline, CDR1 is MDHEN and CDR2 SYDVKM. V was cut by 7 bases and J by 5 bases, with 11 bases left in between. The CDR3 is 12 residues long. DNA of the CDR3: TGTGCCAGCACCACCTCGGGGGAGACCCAGTACTTC. It translates to CASTTSGETQYF. Filled out from reference TRBV28 and TRBJ2-5, the complete variable domain reads DVKVTQSSRYLVKRTGEKVFLECVQDMDHENMFWYRQDPGLGLRLIYFSYDVKMKEKGDIPEGYSVSREKKERFSLILESASTNQTSMYLCASTTSGETQYFGPGTRLLVL.

The gene calls are TRBV6-2 or TRBV6-3 and TRBJ1-2; the D gene is possibly TRBD1 (6 bases). CDR1 MNHEY and CDR2 SVGEGT come from the germline V gene. The germline V and J ends were trimmed by 5 bases and 6 bases, with 13 bases remaining between them. The length of the CDR3 is 13 residues. CDR3 sequence reads: CASSPRGADGYTF. The CDR3, as DNA: TGTGCCAGCAGTCCCAGGGGAGCCGATGGCTACACCTTC.

The sample holds a few counts of this clone. V usage is TRBV5-1 and J usage is TRBJ1-2, with 9 bases matching TRBD1. CDR1 SGHRS and CDR2 YFSETQ come from the germline V gene. V trimming: 2 bases; J trimming: 8 bases; junction bases outside the gene matches: 10. CDR3 length equals 15 residues. CDR3: CASSLGDRGVAGYTF. The DNA of the CDR3 is TGCGCCAGCAGCTTAGGAGACAGGGGGGTTGCCGGCTACACCTTC.

This chain links TRBV3-1 (or the pseudogene TRBV3-2) with TRBJ2-1; 8 bases map to TRBD1. Trimming cost V 4 bases and J 12 bases; bases outside gene matches: 11. This CDR3 has 14 residues. CDR1 is LGHDT and CDR2 is YNNKEL in the germline V gene (reference sequence). CDR3 nucleotide sequence: TGTGCCAGCAGCCCCGGACAGGGTCGGACGGGGCAGTTCTTC. Translating gives CASSPGQGRTGQFF.

The gene calls are TRBV24-1 and TRBJ2-2; no reliable D call. V gave up 6 bases and J gave up 1 base, with 11 bases separating them. Looked up from germline, CDR1 is KGHDR and CDR2 is SFDVKD. This CDR3 contains 15 residues. The CDR3 loop is CATSRGAMNTGELFF. The CDR3 DNA reads as TGTGCCACCAGTCGCGGAGCAATGAACACCGGGGAGCTGTTTTTT.

Concerning this clone itself: At one of its ends the junction is not consistent with the germline gene, which may arise from a read error. The V call is TRBV7-8, the J call TRBJ1-4; D may be TRBD1 (6 bases). This CDR3 spans 14 amino acids. In germline, CDR1 is SGHVS, CDR2 FQNEAQ. CDR3 in DNA: TGTGCCAGCAGCTTAGACGGGGGGCACTCAGCGGCGAGTTTT. Its protein product is CASSLDGGHSAASF. The full variable domain, with the rest looked up from reference TRBV7-8 and TRBJ1-4, is GAGVSQSPRYKVAKRGQDVALRCDPISGHVSLFWYQQALGQGPEFLTYFQNEAQLDKSGLPSDRFFAERPEGSVSTLKIQRTQQEDSAVYLCASSLDGGHSAASFGSGTQLSVL.

The chain employs TRBV19 and TRBJ1-2; the D is unclear. With 3 bases removed from V and 4 bases from J, the gap between germline ends came to 9 bases. CDR3 length: 13 amino acids. CDR1 is LNHDA and CDR2 is SQIVND in the germline V gene (reference sequence). The CDR3 DNA sequence: TGTGCCAGTAGTATCGTAGAGGGCTATGGCTACACCTTC. Its protein product is CASSIVEGYGYTF.

The chain uses TRBV6-6 and TRBJ1-1, with 8 bases that match TRBD1. Germline CDR1 and CDR2: MNHNY and SVGAGI (reference sequence). J gave up 10 bases and V 6 bases, and 16 bases lay outside the gene matches. The CDR3 contains 15 residues. For the CDR3, the DNA is TGTGCCAGCAGACCCACGACAGGGGTGGGTCTAGGAGCTTTCTTT. Protein sequence: CASRPTTGVGLGAFF.

This clone was counted between two and nine times. The rearrangement links TRBV11-2 to TRBJ2-1; TRBD1 aligns across 8 bases. This CDR3 contains 15 residues. In germline, CDR1 is SGHAT, CDR2 FQNNGV. The junction had 2 bases not matched to a gene; V was cut back by 3 bases and J by 1 base. The CDR3 nucleotides are TGTGCCAGCAGCTTCGGACAGGGTTCCTACAATGAGCAGTTCTTC. Translated, it gives CASSFGQGSYNEQFF.

This chain links TRBV18 with TRBJ1-4; maybe TRBD1 (5 bases). From germline, CDR1 is KGHSH and CDR2 LQKENI. Deletions cut 0 bases from V and 0 bases from J, with 8 bases between. This CDR3 contains 16 residues. CDR3 nucleotide sequence: TGTGCCAGCTCACCACCGGTCAGGGCAACTAATGAAAAACTGTTTTTT. Translation: CASSPPVRATNEKLFF.

The CDR3 sequence is CASSTGTGVGYTF. CDR3 nucleotide sequence: TGTGCCAGCAGCACCGGGACAGGGGTCGGCTACACCTTC. This chain joins TRBV7-3 and TRBJ1-2; 10 bases agree with TRBD1. Germline loops: CDR1 SGHTA, CDR2 FQGTGA. V shed 5 bases and J 8 bases; nucleotides not matched to a gene: 5. This CDR3 has 13 residues.